This T cell receptor beta chain was sequenced in a study of blood T cell repertoires in COVID-19. This clone was observed a single time. The Seattle patients joined while their infection was active and were tracked longitudinally afterward. The protocol was immunoSEQ multiplex PCR, while the TCRdb copy is restricted to in-frame clones and leaves out a portion. The profile shows 150,000 to 200,000 clones, roughly nine tenths of them singletons. Looked up from germline, CDR1 is LNHDA and CDR2 is SQIVND (reference sequence). The J segment lost 6 bases and the V segment lost 5 bases, leaving 9 bases of the junction unmatched. The CDR3 has 15 residues.

The TCR originated in a woman aged 55-69 years with COVID-19, enrolled during active disease. The sample comprised peripheral blood. J is TRBJ1-3 and V is TRBV19; 8 bases are a match to TRBD1. The CDR3: CASSSGQGVSNTIYF. The CDR3 coding sequence is TGTGCCAGTAGTTCCGGACAGGGAGTCTCAAACACCATATATTTT.